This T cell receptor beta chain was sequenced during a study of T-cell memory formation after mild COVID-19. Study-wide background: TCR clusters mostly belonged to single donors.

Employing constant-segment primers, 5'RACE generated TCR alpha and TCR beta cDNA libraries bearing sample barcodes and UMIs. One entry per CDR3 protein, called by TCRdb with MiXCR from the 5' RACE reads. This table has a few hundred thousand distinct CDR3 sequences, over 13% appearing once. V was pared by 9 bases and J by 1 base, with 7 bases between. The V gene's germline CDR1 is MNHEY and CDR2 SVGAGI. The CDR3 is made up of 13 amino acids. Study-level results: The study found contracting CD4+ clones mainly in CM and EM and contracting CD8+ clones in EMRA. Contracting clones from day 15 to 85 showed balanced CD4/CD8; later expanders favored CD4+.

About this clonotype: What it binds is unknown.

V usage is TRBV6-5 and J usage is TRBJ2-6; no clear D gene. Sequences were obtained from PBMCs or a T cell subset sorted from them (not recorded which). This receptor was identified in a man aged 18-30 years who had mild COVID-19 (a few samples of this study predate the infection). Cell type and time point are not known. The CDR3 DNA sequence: TGTGCCAGTCAAGCATCTGGGGCCAACGTCCTGACTTTC. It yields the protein CASQASGANVLTF.